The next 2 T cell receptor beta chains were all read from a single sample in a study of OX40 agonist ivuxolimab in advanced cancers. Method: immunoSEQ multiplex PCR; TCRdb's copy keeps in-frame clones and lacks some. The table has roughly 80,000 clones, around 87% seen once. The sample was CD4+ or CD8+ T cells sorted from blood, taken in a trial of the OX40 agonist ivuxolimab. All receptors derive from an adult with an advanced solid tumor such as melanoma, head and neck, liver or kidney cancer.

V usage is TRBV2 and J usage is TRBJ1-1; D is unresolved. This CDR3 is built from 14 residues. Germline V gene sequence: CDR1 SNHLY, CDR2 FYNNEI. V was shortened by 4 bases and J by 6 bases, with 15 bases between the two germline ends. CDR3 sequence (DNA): TGTGCCAGCAGTGGGCGGTACGAAGTCTCTGAAGCTTTCTTT. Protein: CASSGRYEVSEAFF.

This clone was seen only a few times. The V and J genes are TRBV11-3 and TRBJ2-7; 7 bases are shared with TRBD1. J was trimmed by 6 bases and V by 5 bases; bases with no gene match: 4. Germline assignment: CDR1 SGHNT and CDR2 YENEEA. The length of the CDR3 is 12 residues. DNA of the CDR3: TGTGCCAGCAGCACAGGGGAGAGCGAGCAGTACTTC. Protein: CASSTGESEQYF.